This TCR beta chain was documented in a study of response to subunit inactivated influenza vaccine. This CDR3 is built from 13 residues. CDR1 is DFQATT, CDR2 SNEGSKA, per germline (reference sequence). J lost 3 bases, V lost 8 bases, and 3 bases had no gene match. TCRdb fed the RT-PCR reads into MiXCR, producing one record per CDR3 protein. The table has fewer than 800,000 distinct CDR3 sequences, roughly 14% seen once. The chain uses TRBV20-1 and TRBJ2-7; TRBD2 aligns across 14 bases. The source was PBMCs from blood, collected roughly 12 days after vaccination. The sequence was obtained from a man aged 45-65 years who received an inactivated influenza vaccine. The CDR3 is CSPGLAGVYEQYF. The CDR3 DNA is TGCAGTCCGGGACTAGCGGGGGTCTACGAGCAGTACTTC.